Below are 26 T cell receptor beta chains sequenced from a single sample in a study of cytomegalovirus exposure and HLA in healthy donors. Profiled with immunoSEQ multiplex PCR; TCRdb holds only in-frame clones, not every one. The sample records over 110,000 clones, about four fifths being singletons. Specimen: PBMCs. These receptors all come from a woman in her twenties or thirties in good health and CMV-seronegative.

The gene calls are TRBV7-9 and TRBJ1-5, with no clear D. Per the germline V gene, CDR1 is SEHNR and CDR2 is FQNEAQ (reference sequence). Between the trimmed V and J ends, which lost 0 bases and 0 bases, there was a span of 9 bases. This CDR3 is built from 16 residues. The CDR3 nucleotides are TGTGCCAGCAGCTTAGCTTCAGCGAATAGCAATCAGCCCCAGCATTTT. Its protein product is CASSLASANSNQPQHF.

This chain uses TRBV7-8 with TRBJ2-3; the match to TRBD2 covers 11 bases. This CDR3 contains 16 residues. Germline lookup yields CDR1 SGHVS and CDR2 FQNEAQ. V gave up 1 base and J gave up 4 bases; unmatched junction bases: 4. CDR3 nucleotides: TGTGCCAGCAGCTTAGGCCCTAGCGGGGGGTCAGATACGCAGTATTTT. Its protein product is CASSLGPSGGSDTQYF.

The V call is TRBV5-1, the J call TRBJ2-2; D gene uncertain. V dropped 4 bases and J dropped 8 bases, with 9 bases sitting between them. The CDR3 runs 12 residues. CDR1 is SGHRS and CDR2 is YFSETQ in the germline V gene. The CDR3 loop reads CASSGTVGELFF. CDR3 in DNA: TGCGCCAGCAGCGGAACAGTAGGGGAGCTGTTTTTT. Complete variable domain (other parts from reference TRBV5-1 and TRBJ2-2): KAGVTQTPRYLIKTRGQQVTLSCSPISGHRSVSWYQQTPGQGLQFLFEYFSETQRNKGNFPGRFSGRQFSNSRSEMNVSTLELGDSALYLCASSGTVGELFFGEGSRLTVL.

The J gene is TRBJ2-1, the V gene TRBV2; no firm D call. Germline assignment: CDR1 SNHLY and CDR2 FYNNEI. The CDR3 is 12 amino acids. V shed 6 bases and J shed 4 bases, with 7 bases lying between them. In DNA, the CDR3 is TGTGCCAGCAGCCCAGGTTACAATGAGCAGTTCTTC. Translating gives CASSPGYNEQFF.

The V gene is TRBV28, the J gene TRBJ1-6; 8 bases are a match to TRBD1. CDR1 and CDR2 from the germline V gene are MDHEN and SYDVKM. V was pared by 1 base and J by 6 bases, with 5 bases of the junction left unmatched. This CDR3 comprises 16 residues. The CDR3 sequence is CASSLFPGQANSPLHF. CDR3 DNA: TGTGCCAGCAGTTTATTCCCGGGACAGGCTAATTCACCCCTCCACTTT.

The chain uses TRBV2 and TRBJ2-5; D may be TRBD1 (5 bases). The CDR3 totals 14 residues. The V gene lost 1 base and the J gene lost 4 bases, with 10 bases spanning the gap. CDR1 and CDR2 from the germline V gene are SNHLY and FYNNEI. The CDR3 reads CASSEGGRGETQYF. DNA of the CDR3: TGTGCCAGCAGTGAAGGGGGTAGGGGAGAGACCCAGTACTTC.

In its sample, this clone was seen once. The CDR3 DNA reads as TGTGCCAGCAGGATGACAGTCACTGGAAACACCATATATTTT. Protein: CASRMTVTGNTIYF. This chain uses TRBV6-6 with TRBJ1-3; the D gene is possibly TRBD1 (5 bases). V was clipped by 6 bases and J by 2 bases, with 11 bases between them. The CDR3 is 14 amino acids. Germline assignment: CDR1 MNHNY and CDR2 SVGAGI (reference sequence).

The V call is TRBV7-9, the J call TRBJ2-5; TRBD2 matches at 9 bases. V shed 3 bases and J 0 bases; nucleotides not matched to a gene: 2. CDR1 SEHNR and CDR2 FQNEAQ come from the germline V gene (reference sequence). The CDR3 spans 15 residues. CDR3 sequence (DNA): TGTGCCAGCAGCTTGGGCGGGGGGGACCAAGAGACCCAGTACTTC. Residues: CASSLGGGDQETQYF.

The rearrangement uses TRBV15 and TRBJ2-2, with D perhaps TRBD1 (6 bases). The V gene lost 2 bases and the J gene lost 6 bases, with 10 bases spanning the gap. The CDR3 totals 14 residues. Germline V lookup: CDR1 LNHNV, CDR2 YYDKDF (reference sequence). The CDR3 sequence: CATSRRGQSGELFF. CDR3 nucleotide sequence: TGTGCCACCAGCAGAAGAGGACAGTCCGGGGAGCTGTTTTTT.

V is TRBV2 and J is TRBJ2-1; a possible D gene is TRBD2 (6 bases). CDR3 length: 15 amino acids. V shed 2 bases and J shed 5 bases, with 13 bases lying between them. Germline-derived CDR1 and CDR2 are SNHLY and FYNNEI. DNA for the CDR3: TGTGCCAGCAGTGAAACTGGACTACGTAACAATGAGCAGTTCTTC. It specifies CASSETGLRNNEQFF.

The chain has TRBV19 and TRBJ2-5; 7 nucleotides line up with TRBD2. The CDR3 consists of 16 residues. After removal of 9 bases from V and 1 base from J, the junction contained 14 bases not matched to a gene. CDR1 and CDR2 from the germline V gene are LNHDA and SQIVND (reference sequence). The CDR3 here is CASALRASGFQETQYF. As DNA, the CDR3 is TGTGCCAGCGCCCTACGAGCTAGCGGATTCCAAGAGACCCAGTACTTC.

The chain couples TRBV18 to TRBJ2-7; tentatively, D is TRBD2 (6 bases). Trimming cost V 6 bases and J 4 bases, with 13 bases left between them. Per germline, CDR1 KGHSH and CDR2 LQKENI. The CDR3 runs 13 residues. The CDR3 reads CASSPSREYEQYF. As DNA, the CDR3 is TGTGCCAGCTCGCCCTCCCGGGAGTACGAGCAGTACTTC.

The V call is TRBV4-2, the J call TRBJ1-4; TRBD1 might be the D (6 bases). The CDR3 is 15 amino acids. V lost 2 bases, J lost 9 bases, and 16 bases lay in between. Germline V gene sequence: CDR1 LGHNA, CDR2 YNFKEQ. The CDR3 protein is CASSQTGTRVKKLFF. The CDR3 DNA reads TGTGCCAGCAGCCAAACCGGGACACGCGTGAAAAAACTGTTTTTT.

This clone was found once. V usage is TRBV10-2 and J usage is TRBJ2-7; D perhaps matches TRBD2 (5 bases). Looked up from germline, CDR1 is WSHSY and CDR2 is SAAADI. The CDR3 loop spans 14 amino acids. V shed 2 bases and J shed 2 bases, with 10 bases lying between them. DNA for the CDR3: TGCGCCAGCAGTGAGGTCGAGCGGACCTACGAGCAGTACTTC. Protein: CASSEVERTYEQYF.

V gene TRBV7-8 combines with J gene TRBJ2-2, with 7 bases matching TRBD1. Germline assignment: CDR1 SGHVS and CDR2 FQNEAQ. With 6 bases clipped from V and 6 bases from J, the junction kept 7 bases outside the gene matches. The CDR3 is 14 residues long. CDR3 region: CASRPGTAPGELFF. Here the CDR3 DNA reads TGTGCCAGCAGACCCGGGACAGCTCCCGGGGAGCTGTTTTTT.

This chain links TRBV5-5 with TRBJ2-7; TRBD2 is a possible D gene (6 bases). Germline loops: CDR1 SGHKS, CDR2 YYEKEE (reference sequence). Trimming shortened V by 5 bases and J by 0 bases, and 12 bases separated the two germline ends. The CDR3 has 14 amino acids. CDR3 DNA: TGTGCCAGCAGAATCGGGGGTAACTCCTACGAGCAGTACTTC. Protein: CASRIGGNSYEQYF.

The chain recombines TRBV2 with TRBJ2-5; 8 bases line up with TRBD2. CDR1 and CDR2 (germline): SNHLY, FYNNEI. V lost 5 bases and J lost 4; bases outside the gene matches: 9. The CDR3 loop spans 15 amino acids. CDR3 nucleotides: TGTGCCAGCAGTAACGAGAAAAGCGGGGGAGAGACCCAGTACTTC. Amino acid sequence: CASSNEKSGGETQYF.

This chain links TRBV5-5 with TRBJ2-5; D unclear. Trimming took off 0 bases at V and 2 bases at J, with 8 bases between the two ends. CDR1 and CDR2 (germline): SGHKS, YYEKEE (reference sequence). CDR3 length equals 14 residues. For the CDR3, the DNA is TGTGCCAGCAGCTTGGTGGCAGTTCAAGAGACCCAGTACTTC. Encoded protein: CASSLVAVQETQYF. The variable domain in full, completed from reference TRBV5-5 and TRBJ2-5, reads DAGVTQSPTHLIKTRGQQVTLRCSPISGHKSVSWYQQVLGQGPQFIFQYYEKEERGRGNFPDRFSARQFPNYSSELNVNALLLGDSALYLCASSLVAVQETQYFGPGTRLLVL.

This chain joins TRBV9 and TRBJ2-7; 7 nucleotides match TRBD1. This CDR3 is built from 13 residues. J was trimmed by 7 bases and V by 4 bases; bases with no gene match: 8. Germline CDR1 is SGDLS and CDR2 is YYNGEE. This chain's CDR3 is CASSPGTVYEQYF. DNA of the CDR3: TGTGCCAGCAGCCCGGGGACAGTTTATGAGCAGTACTTC.

The gene calls are TRBV11-2 and TRBJ1-1; TRBD1 matches at 8 bases. CDR1 is SGHAT and CDR2 is FQNNGV in the germline V gene. After removal of 4 bases from V and 1 base from J, the junction contained 5 bases not matched to a gene. This CDR3 comprises 15 residues. This chain's CDR3 is CASSSIGQGNTEAFF. The CDR3 nucleotides are TGTGCCAGCAGCTCTATAGGACAGGGGAACACTGAAGCTTTCTTT.

V gene TRBV5-1 combines with J gene TRBJ1-1, with D possibly TRBD1 on 6 matching bases. This CDR3 contains 15 residues. Germline V gene data show CDR1 as SGHRS and CDR2 as YFSETQ. V was cut by 5 bases and J by 6 bases, with 20 bases left in between. The CDR3: CASSRTVQGFAEAFF. DNA of the CDR3: TGCGCCAGCAGTCGGACGGTTCAGGGGTTCGCTGAAGCTTTCTTT.

This chain connects TRBV5-1 to TRBJ2-3, with TRBD2 matching 8 bases. The CDR3 runs 14 residues. Trimming took 4 bases from V and 4 from J; bases not matched to a gene: 5. The germline V gene has CDR1 SGHRS and CDR2 YFSETQ. The CDR3 is CASSPGLASDTQYF. DNA for the CDR3: TGCGCCAGCAGCCCCGGACTAGCCTCAGATACGCAGTATTTT.

V is TRBV10-2 and J is TRBJ2-7; TRBD1 aligns across 8 bases. The CDR3 consists of 18 residues. The germline V gene encodes CDR1 WSHSY and CDR2 SAAADI. V shed 0 bases, J shed 1 base, and the junction held 11 bases outside the gene matches. CDR3 sequence reads: CASSESYAWGQDSYEQYF. The CDR3 nucleotides are TGCGCCAGCAGTGAGTCGTACGCTTGGGGACAGGATTCCTACGAGCAGTACTTC.

There are a few counts of this clone. The J gene is TRBJ2-3, the V gene TRBV7-8; 9 nucleotides line up with TRBD1. The CDR3 consists of 13 residues. Germline CDR1 SGHVS, CDR2 FQNEAQ. The ends lost 4 bases at V and 5 bases at J; junction bases unmatched: 1. CDR3 amino acids: CASSSDRGDTQYF. CDR3 nucleotides: TGTGCCAGCAGCTCGGACAGGGGAGATACGCAGTATTTT.

The rearrangement uses TRBV28 and TRBJ1-6; 8 nucleotides align to TRBD1. The germline V gene has CDR1 MDHEN and CDR2 SYDVKM. The V and J ends lost 8 bases and 4 bases, in that order; junction bases with no gene match: 4. This CDR3 has 14 residues. The CDR3 here is CASLGQGYNSPLHF. The CDR3 DNA reads TGTGCCAGCCTTGGACAGGGTTATAATTCACCCCTCCACTTT.

This clone was observed a single time. This chain links TRBV29-1 with TRBJ1-1, with 9 positions matching TRBD1. This CDR3 spans 15 amino acids. CDR1 and CDR2 from the germline V gene are SQVTM and ANQGSEA. V dropped 6 bases and J dropped 0; count of bases not matched to a gene: 8. CDR3 sequence reads: CSVGQGWGMNTEAFF. The CDR3, as DNA: TGCAGCGTAGGACAGGGGTGGGGAATGAACACTGAAGCTTTCTTT.